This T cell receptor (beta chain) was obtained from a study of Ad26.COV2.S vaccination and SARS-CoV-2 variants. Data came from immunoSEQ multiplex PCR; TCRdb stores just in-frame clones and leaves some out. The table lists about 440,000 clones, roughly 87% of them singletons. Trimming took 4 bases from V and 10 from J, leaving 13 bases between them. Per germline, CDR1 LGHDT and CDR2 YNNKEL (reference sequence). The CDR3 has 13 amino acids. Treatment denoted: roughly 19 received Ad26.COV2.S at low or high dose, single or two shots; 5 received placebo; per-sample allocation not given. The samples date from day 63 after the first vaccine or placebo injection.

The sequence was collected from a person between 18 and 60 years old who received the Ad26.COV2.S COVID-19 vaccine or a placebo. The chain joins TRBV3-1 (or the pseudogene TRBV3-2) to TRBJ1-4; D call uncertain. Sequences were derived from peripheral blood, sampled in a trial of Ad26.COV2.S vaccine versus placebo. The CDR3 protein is CASSLDPFGKLFF. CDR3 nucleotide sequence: TGTGCCAGCAGCCTCGACCCCTTTGGAAAACTGTTTTTT.